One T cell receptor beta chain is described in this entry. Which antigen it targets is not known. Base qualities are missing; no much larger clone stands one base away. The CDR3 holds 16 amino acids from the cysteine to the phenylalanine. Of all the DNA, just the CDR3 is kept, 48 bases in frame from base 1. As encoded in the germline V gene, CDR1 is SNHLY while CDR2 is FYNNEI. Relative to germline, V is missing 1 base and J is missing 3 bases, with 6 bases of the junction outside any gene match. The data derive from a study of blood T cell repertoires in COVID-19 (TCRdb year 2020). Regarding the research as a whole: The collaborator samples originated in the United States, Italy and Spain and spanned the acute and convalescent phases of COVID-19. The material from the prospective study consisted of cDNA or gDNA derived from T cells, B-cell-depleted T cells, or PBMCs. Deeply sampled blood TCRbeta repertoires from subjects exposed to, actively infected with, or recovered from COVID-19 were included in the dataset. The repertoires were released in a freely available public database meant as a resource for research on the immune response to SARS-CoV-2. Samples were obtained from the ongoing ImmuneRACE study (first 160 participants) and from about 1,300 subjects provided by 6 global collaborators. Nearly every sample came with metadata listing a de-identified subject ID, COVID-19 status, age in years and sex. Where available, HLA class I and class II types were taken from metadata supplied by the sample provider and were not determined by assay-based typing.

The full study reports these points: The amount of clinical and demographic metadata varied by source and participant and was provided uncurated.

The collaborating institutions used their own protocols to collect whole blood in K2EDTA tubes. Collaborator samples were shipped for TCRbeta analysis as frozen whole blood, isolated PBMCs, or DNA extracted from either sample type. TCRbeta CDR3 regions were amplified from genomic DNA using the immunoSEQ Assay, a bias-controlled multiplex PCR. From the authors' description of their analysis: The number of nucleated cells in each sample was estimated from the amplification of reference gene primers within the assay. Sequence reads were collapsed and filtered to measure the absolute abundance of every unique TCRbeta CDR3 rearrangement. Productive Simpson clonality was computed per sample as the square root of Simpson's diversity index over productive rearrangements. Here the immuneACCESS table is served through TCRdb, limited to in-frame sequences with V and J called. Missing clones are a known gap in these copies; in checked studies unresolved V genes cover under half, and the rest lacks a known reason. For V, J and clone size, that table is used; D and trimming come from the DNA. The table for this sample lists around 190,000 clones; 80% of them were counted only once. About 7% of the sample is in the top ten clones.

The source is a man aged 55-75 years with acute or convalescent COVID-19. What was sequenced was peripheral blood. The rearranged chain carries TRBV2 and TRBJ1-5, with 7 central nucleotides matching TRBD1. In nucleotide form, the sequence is TGTGCCAGCAGTGAAGTTGGGACAGTAGACAATCAGCCCCAGCATTTT. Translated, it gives CASSEVGTVDNQPQHF.